The rows below give T cell receptor beta chains drawn from one sample of a study of blood T cell repertoires in COVID-19. Repertoires were generated with immunoSEQ multiplex PCR, while TCRdb's copy carries only in-frame clones and drops some. Altogether about 80,000 clones are present, about 83% being singletons, with the ten largest covering approximately 39%. The sequenced material came from peripheral blood. The receptors were sampled from a man older than 75 with active or convalescent COVID-19. Both conserved end residues are part of each CDR3. Each record gives: clone size, J gene, V gene, D gene, CDR3 protein, CDR3 DNA. A D gene is named only where the DNA matches it firmly. Only part of the rows carry a size: once, few, many, or a class if the clone is expanded.

clone size: -
J gene: TRBJ2-7
V gene: TRBV2
D gene: TRBD2
CDR3 protein: CASSLGVAGTYEQYF
CDR3 DNA: TGTGCCAGCAGCCTCGGGGTAGCGGGTACCTACGAGCAGTACTTC

clone size: -
J gene: TRBJ2-7
V gene: TRBV3-1/TRBV3-2
D gene: -
CDR3 protein: CASSQRTPSYEQYF
CDR3 DNA: TGTGCCAGCAGCCAAAGGACACCTTCCTACGAGCAGTACTTC

clone size: -
J gene: TRBJ1-6
V gene: TRBV5-1
D gene: -
CDR3 protein: CASSLAGRGNSPLHF
CDR3 DNA: TGCGCCAGCAGCTTGGCTGGGAGGGGAAATTCACCCCTCCACTTT

clone size: -
J gene: TRBJ2-7
V gene: TRBV2
D gene: TRBD2
CDR3 protein: CASSGTSGGSDF
CDR3 DNA: TGTGCCAGCAGTGGGACTAGCGGGGGGTCCGACTTC

clone size: -
J gene: TRBJ2-3
V gene: TRBV6-5
D gene: -
CDR3 protein: CASKVNRLPDTQYF
CDR3 DNA: TGTGCCAGCAAGGTGAACAGGTTACCAGATACGCAGTATTTT

clone size: -
J gene: TRBJ1-2
V gene: TRBV6-5
D gene: TRBD1
CDR3 protein: CASSSGTGMHYGYTF
CDR3 DNA: TGTGCCAGCAGTTCCGGGACAGGGATGCACTATGGCTACACCTTC

clone size: -
J gene: TRBJ1-1
V gene: TRBV5-6
D gene: TRBD1
CDR3 protein: CASSAGTGYNTEAFF
CDR3 DNA: TGTGCCAGCAGCGCGGGGACAGGCTACAACACTGAAGCTTTCTTT

clone size: -
J gene: TRBJ2-2
V gene: TRBV6-2/TRBV6-3
D gene: -
CDR3 protein: CASSYLLNTGELFF
CDR3 DNA: TGTGCCAGCAGTTATCTGCTAAACACCGGGGAGCTGTTTTTT

clone size: -
J gene: TRBJ2-3
V gene: TRBV5-1
D gene: TRBD1
CDR3 protein: CASSLVGTGTDTQYF
CDR3 DNA: TGCGCCAGCAGCTTGGTAGGGACAGGGACAGATACGCAGTATTTT

clone size: once
J gene: TRBJ2-1
V gene: TRBV5-1
D gene: -
CDR3 protein: CASSLEGPGGEQFF
CDR3 DNA: TGCGCCAGCAGCTTGGAAGGCCCCGGGGGTGAGCAGTTCTTC

clone size: -
J gene: TRBJ2-1
V gene: TRBV19
D gene: TRBD2
CDR3 protein: CASSTQGLAGVEQFF
CDR3 DNA: TGTGCCAGTAGTACACAGGGACTAGCGGGCGTCGAGCAGTTCTTC

clone size: -
J gene: TRBJ2-3
V gene: TRBV24-1
D gene: TRBD2
CDR3 protein: CATSGPLRIAGGSTDTQYF
CDR3 DNA: TGTGCCACCAGTGGACCACTACGAATAGCGGGAGGAAGCACAGATACGCAGTATTTT

clone size: -
J gene: TRBJ2-2
V gene: TRBV28
D gene: TRBD1
CDR3 protein: CASIKGGALGITGELFF
CDR3 DNA: TGTGCCAGCATTAAAGGGGGCGCGTTGGGAATAACCGGGGAGCTGTTTTTT

clone size: -
J gene: TRBJ2-3
V gene: TRBV2
D gene: TRBD2
CDR3 protein: CASSSWTSGGTDTQYF
CDR3 DNA: TGTGCCAGCAGCTCCTGGACTAGCGGGGGGACAGATACGCAGTATTTT

clone size: -
J gene: TRBJ1-2
V gene: TRBV30
D gene: -
CDR3 protein: CAWSGGTILYGYTF
CDR3 DNA: TGTGCCTGGAGTGGAGGGACAATATTGTATGGCTACACCTTC

clone size: -
J gene: TRBJ1-4
V gene: TRBV2
D gene: -
CDR3 protein: CASSVEGRTNEKLFF
CDR3 DNA: TGTGCCAGCAGTGTAGAGGGCCGGACTAATGAAAAACTGTTTTTT

clone size: -
J gene: TRBJ1-2
V gene: TRBV19
D gene: TRBD1
CDR3 protein: CASSPTGGSYGYTF
CDR3 DNA: TGTGCCAGTAGTCCGACAGGGGGATCCTATGGCTACACCTTC

clone size: -
J gene: TRBJ1-2
V gene: TRBV4-1
D gene: TRBD1
CDR3 protein: CASSLGQGANYGYTF
CDR3 DNA: TGCGCCAGCAGTCTGGGACAGGGCGCTAACTATGGCTACACCTTC

clone size: once
J gene: TRBJ2-3
V gene: TRBV7-2
D gene: -
CDR3 protein: CASSLRGEVNTQYF
CDR3 DNA: TGTGCCAGCAGCTTACGCGGGGAAGTAAATACGCAGTATTTT

clone size: few
J gene: TRBJ1-2
V gene: TRBV6-5
D gene: -
CDR3 protein: CASSYSTGGVGYTF
CDR3 DNA: TGTGCCAGCAGTTACTCGACGGGGGGGGTTGGCTACACCTTC

clone size: -
J gene: TRBJ2-1
V gene: TRBV19
D gene: TRBD1
CDR3 protein: CASNADRDVEQFF
CDR3 DNA: TGTGCCAGTAATGCTGACAGGGACGTTGAGCAGTTCTTC

clone size: -
J gene: TRBJ2-6
V gene: TRBV7-3
D gene: -
CDR3 protein: CASSSSSGANVLTF
CDR3 DNA: TGTGCCAGCAGCTCCTCTTCTGGGGCCAACGTCCTGACTTTC

clone size: -
J gene: TRBJ1-1
V gene: TRBV5-1
D gene: -
CDR3 protein: CASSPQGKMNTEAFF
CDR3 DNA: TGCGCCAGCAGCCCCCAGGGGAAAATGAACACTGAAGCTTTCTTT